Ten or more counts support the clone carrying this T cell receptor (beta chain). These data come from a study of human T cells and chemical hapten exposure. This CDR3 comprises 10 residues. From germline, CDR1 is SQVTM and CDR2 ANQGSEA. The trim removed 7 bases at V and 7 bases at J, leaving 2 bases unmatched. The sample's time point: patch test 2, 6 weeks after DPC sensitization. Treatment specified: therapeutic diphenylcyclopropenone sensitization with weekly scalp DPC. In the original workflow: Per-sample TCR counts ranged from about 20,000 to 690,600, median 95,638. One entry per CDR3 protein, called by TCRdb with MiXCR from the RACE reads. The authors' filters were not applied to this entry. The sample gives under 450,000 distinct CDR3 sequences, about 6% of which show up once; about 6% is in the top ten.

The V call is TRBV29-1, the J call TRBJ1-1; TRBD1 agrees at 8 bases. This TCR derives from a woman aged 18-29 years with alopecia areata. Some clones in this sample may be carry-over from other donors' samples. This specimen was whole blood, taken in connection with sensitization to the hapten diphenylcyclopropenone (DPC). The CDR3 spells CSADRGEAFF. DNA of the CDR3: TGCAGCGCAGACAGGGGTGAAGCTTTCTTT. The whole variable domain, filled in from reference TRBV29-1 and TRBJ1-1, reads SAVISQKPSRDICQRGTSLTIQCQVDSQVTMMFWYRQQPGQSLTLIATANQGSEATYESGFVIDKFPISRPNLTFSTLTVSNMSPEDSSIYLCSADRGEAFFGQGTRLTVV.